Sequencing of this T cell receptor (beta chain) was carried out in a study of CD8 T cells in ankylosing spondylitis. Findings and limits, study-wide: CD8+ cells made up the disease-linked clones, which were relatively rare in peripheral blood. Researchers reportedly found disease-linked clones significantly enriched in matched ankylosing spondylitis synovial fluid. Seemingly characteristic of ankylosing spondylitis blood was a TCR beta motif consisting of about 8 highly homologous variants.

Trimming cost V 3 bases and J 6 bases; bases outside gene matches: 8. This CDR3 has 16 residues. Germline CDR1 reads SGHAT; CDR2 reads FQNNGV. Quantitative 5'-RACE with molecular barcodes was used to make the TCR beta libraries. Each CDR3 protein gets one entry after TCRdb re-called the 5' RACE reads with MiXCR. The sample lists 150,000 to 200,000 distinct CDR3 sequences; 15% to 20% were seen once. This clonotype came up many times. Its antigen remains unknown. The sequence came from a male donor under 35 with ankylosing spondylitis or in good health (not recorded which). The chain recombines TRBV11-2 with TRBJ2-2; 9 bases align to TRBD1. Input material: blood, either unsorted or a sorted T cell fraction (not recorded which). The CDR3 region is CASSFQTGGIAGELFF. CDR3 DNA: TGTGCCAGCAGCTTTCAAACAGGGGGCATTGCCGGGGAGCTGTTTTTT.